The 27 T cell receptor beta chains below were found in one sample sequenced in a study of cytomegalovirus exposure and HLA in healthy donors (TCRdb year 2017). Receptor libraries were prepared by the immunoSEQ multiplex PCR assay. For the multiplex PCR, a mixture combining 60 forward primers for TCR Vbeta segments and 13 reverse primers for TCR Jbeta segments was used. TCRdb obtained this table from immuneACCESS and retained in-frame rearrangements with V and J assigned. These tables miss some clones; where compared with another copy, unresolved V genes account for less than half of the shortfall, and the remainder is unexplained. The sample includes 90,000 to 120,000 clones, with about 9.4% observed a single time. The ten largest make up 5% to 6.5% of the sample. Sequencing used PBMCs. These receptors were obtained from a man in his forties in good health and CMV-seropositive.

To note about this clone: The junction departs from germline at one end; a sequencing error may be responsible. V is TRBV29-1 and J is TRBJ1-3; D perhaps matches TRBD1 (5 bases). Per germline, CDR1 SQVTM and CDR2 ANQGSEA. The CDR3 is made up of 13 amino acids. The CDR3 loop reads CSVGLGGGHTIYF. CDR3 nucleotides: TGCAGCGTTGGATTGGGGGGTGGACACACCATATATTTT.

This clone was seen more than once but under ten times. The chain joins TRBV7-6 to TRBJ2-2; TRBD1 matches 8 bases. In germline, CDR1 is SGHVS, CDR2 FNYEAQ. This CDR3 spans 17 amino acids. Trimming cost V 3 bases and J 6 bases; bases outside gene matches: 12. CDR3 sequence (DNA): TGTGCCAGCAGCTTCCAGGGGGCGCATGAATTCGCCGGGGAGCTGTTTTTT. It codes for CASSFQGAHEFAGELFF.

The rearrangement joins TRBV11-2 to TRBJ2-7; no definite D call. CDR1 is SGHAT and CDR2 is FQNNGV in the germline V gene. This CDR3 has 17 residues. V was clipped by 0 bases and J by 0 bases, with 15 bases between them. CDR3 residues: CASSLECTYSSSYEQYF. The CDR3 DNA sequence: TGTGCCAGCAGCTTAGAATGCACCTACTCGAGCTCCTACGAGCAGTACTTC. Full variable domain (rest looked up from reference TRBV11-2 and TRBJ2-7): EAGVAQSPRYKIIEKRQSVAFWCNPISGHATLYWYQQILGQGPKLLIQFQNNGVVDDSQLPKDRFSAERLKGVDSTLKIQPAKLEDSAVYLCASSLECTYSSSYEQYFGPGTRLTVT.

This chain connects TRBV6-6 to TRBJ1-2; D gene unclear. Germline V gives CDR1 MNHNY, CDR2 SVGAGI (reference sequence). With 3 bases removed from V and 0 bases from J, the gap between germline ends came to 5 bases. The CDR3 runs 13 residues. The CDR3 spells CASSYSSNYGYTF. The DNA of the CDR3 is TGTGCCAGCAGTTATTCATCTAACTATGGCTACACCTTC.

This clone was detected only a few times. J is TRBJ2-7 and V is TRBV11-2, with D unclear. Germline V lookup: CDR1 SGHAT, CDR2 FQNNGV. The V end lost 5 bases, the J end lost 5 bases, and 10 bases lay between the germline ends. The CDR3 is 12 residues long. The CDR3 spells CASSPVSNEQYF. Here the CDR3 DNA reads TGTGCCAGCAGCCCGGTTAGCAACGAGCAGTACTTC.

The rearrangement uses TRBV13 and TRBJ2-1; 9 bases fit TRBD2. Losses at the gene ends were 4 bases for V and 5 bases for J; bases not matched to a gene: 12. The CDR3 is made up of 17 amino acids. CDR1 and CDR2 (germline): PRHDT, FYEKMQ (reference sequence). CDR3 bases: TGTGCCAGCAGCTCAGGTATCGGGACTAGCAAAGACAATGAGCAGTTCTTC. Translating it yields CASSSGIGTSKDNEQFF.

For the CDR3, the DNA is TGTGCCAGCAGCCAATCCCGGCGGGAGTTAGACGAGCAGTACGTC. Amino acid sequence: CASSQSRRELDEQYV. The genes are TRBV4-2 and TRBJ2-7; 7 bases fit TRBD2. After removal of 2 bases from V and 5 bases from J, the junction contained 9 bases not matched to a gene. CDR1 is LGHNA and CDR2 is YNFKEQ in the germline V gene. CDR3 length: 15 amino acids.

The sample holds a few counts of this clone. The chain recombines TRBV25-1 with TRBJ1-2; a weak D match, TRBD1 (5 bases). This CDR3 comprises 15 residues. V lost 4 bases and J lost 5, with 17 bases in between. The germline V gene encodes CDR1 MGHDK and CDR2 SYGVNS. Here the CDR3 DNA reads TGTGCCAGCAGTGCCCCGGTGGGGCAGGGTTATGGCTACACCTTC. Translated: CASSAPVGQGYGYTF.

This clone was counted between two and nine times. The chain employs TRBV11-3 and TRBJ2-6, with D possibly matching TRBD1 (7 bases). The CDR3 has 18 amino acids. Germline V gene lookup returns CDR1 SGHNT and CDR2 YENEEA. Trimming stripped 1 base from V and 0 bases from J, with 13 bases between. The CDR3 coding sequence is TGTGCCAGCAGCTTAGGGGCAGGGGGGTTCTCTGGGGCCAACGTCCTGACTTTC. It is translated as CASSLGAGGFSGANVLTF.

CDR3 sequence reads: CASSLGGREGDTQYF. In DNA, the CDR3 is TGCGCCAGCAGCTTGGGCGGGAGGGAAGGAGATACGCAGTATTTT. The genes are TRBV5-1 and TRBJ2-3; 9 nucleotides line up with TRBD2. This CDR3 has 15 residues. Per the germline V gene, CDR1 is SGHRS and CDR2 is YFSETQ. Unmatched junction bases numbered 4, after V lost 0 bases and J lost 5 bases.

In its sample, this clone was seen a few times. The chain combines TRBV5-4 with TRBJ2-2; D is ambiguous. CDR1 SGHNT and CDR2 YYREEE come from the germline V gene (reference sequence). Trimming took 0 bases from V and 4 from J, leaving 4 bases between them. This CDR3 has 13 amino acids. CDR3 in DNA: TGTGCCAGCAGCTTGGGCGTCACCGGGGAGCTGTTTTTT. Residues: CASSLGVTGELFF.

The rearrangement uses TRBV9 and TRBJ1-2; TRBD1 aligns across 9 bases. CDR3 size: 14 residues. Germline assignment: CDR1 SGDLS and CDR2 YYNGEE. V lost 3 bases to trimming and J lost 7 bases; unmatched junction nucleotides: 7. The CDR3 region has the DNA TGTGCCAGCAGCGAGTCACAGGGGGCGCTTGGCTACACCTTC. Translation: CASSESQGALGYTF.

The sample holds a few counts of this clone. V and J are TRBV19 and TRBJ2-7, with 7 bases aligning to TRBD1. Germline V gene lookup returns CDR1 LNHDA and CDR2 SQIVND (reference sequence). The CDR3 runs 15 residues. After removal of 7 bases from V and 3 bases from J, the junction contained 12 bases not matched to a gene. CDR3: CASTWDSQGVYEQYF. The CDR3 DNA follows: TGTGCCAGTACTTGGGACAGTCAAGGGGTCTACGAGCAGTACTTC. The variable domain in full, with the rest retrieved from reference TRBV19 and TRBJ2-7, is DGGITQSPKYLFRKEGQNVTLSCEQNLNHDAMYWYRQDPGQGLRLIYYSQIVNDFQKGDIAEGYSVSREKKESFPLTVTSAQKNPTAFYLCASTWDSQGVYEQYFGPGTRLTVT.

The DNA for the CDR3 is TGTGCCAGCAGTGGCTCAAGGGGGTACACCGGGGAGCTGTTTTTT. It is translated as CASSGSRGYTGELFF. V is TRBV25-1 and J is TRBJ2-2; a weak D match, TRBD1 (6 bases). The germline V and J ends were trimmed by 4 bases and 3 bases, with 12 bases remaining between them. Germline-derived CDR1 and CDR2 are MGHDK and SYGVNS. This CDR3 comprises 15 residues.

The chain joins TRBV27 to TRBJ2-7; the match to TRBD2 covers 9 bases. Germline V lookup: CDR1 MNHEY, CDR2 SMNVEV (reference sequence). V shed 2 bases, J shed 2 bases, and the junction held 7 bases outside the gene matches. The CDR3 extends over 16 amino acids. The CDR3, as DNA: TGTGCCAGCAGTTTAATAGGGAGGACTAGCGCCTACGAGCAGTACTTC. This translates into CASSLIGRTSAYEQYF.

This clone was detected only once. V gene TRBV28 combines with J gene TRBJ2-5; tentative D call: TRBD1 (6 bases). The CDR3 consists of 14 residues. The germline V gene encodes CDR1 MDHEN and CDR2 SYDVKM. The V end lost 9 bases, the J end lost 5 bases, and 19 bases lay between the germline ends. The CDR3, as DNA: TGTGCCAGTTCCCCCCCAGGGACATCGGAGACCCAGTACTTC. It codes for CASSPPGTSETQYF.

This clone has just a few counts. The CDR3 DNA sequence: TGTGCCAGCAGCTTAGTTACAGGGTGGAACACCATATATTTT. Translation gives CASSLVTGWNTIYF. This chain joins TRBV7-9 and TRBJ1-3; weak D call: TRBD1 (6 bases). CDR3 size: 14 residues. The germline CDR1 and CDR2 sequences are SEHNR and FQNEAQ (reference sequence). V was clipped by 1 base and J by 7 bases, with 11 bases between them.

The sample holds a few counts of this clone. The J gene is TRBJ1-5, the V gene TRBV23-1; possible D gene TRBD1, 5 bases. TRBV23-1 is classed as an ORF, of uncertain function. The CDR3 loop spans 16 amino acids. V shed 3 bases and J shed 1 base, with 13 bases lying between them. This CDR3 reads CASSQFGGVSNQPQHF. The DNA of the CDR3 is TGCGCCAGCAGTCAGTTTGGAGGGGTGAGCAATCAGCCCCAGCATTTT.

This clone was seen a few times. The J gene is TRBJ2-7, the V gene TRBV5-4; 9 nucleotides agree with TRBD1. The V segment lost 0 bases and the J segment 6 bases; nucleotides outside the gene matches: 7. Germline CDR1 reads SGHNT; CDR2 reads YYREEE (reference sequence). The CDR3 consists of 15 residues. This chain's CDR3 is CASSLGGQGRGEQYF. For the CDR3, the DNA is TGTGCCAGCAGCTTGGGAGGACAGGGGAGAGGCGAGCAGTACTTC.

CDR3 DNA sequence: TGTGCCAGCAGCTTCACTGAAGCTTTCTTT. As protein: CASSFTEAFF. V usage is TRBV28 and J usage is TRBJ1-1; no clear D gene. This CDR3 spans 10 amino acids. Germline values: CDR1 MDHEN, CDR2 SYDVKM. Trimming took off 6 bases at V and 4 bases at J, with 3 bases between the two ends.

The CDR3 DNA sequence: TGCGCCAGCAGCTCATCCGGGACTAGCGGGAGGGACCAGCAGTTCTTC. As protein: CASSSSGTSGRDQQFF. V usage is TRBV5-1 and J usage is TRBJ2-1, with TRBD2 matching 16 bases. Germline V gene lookup returns CDR1 SGHRS and CDR2 YFSETQ. The CDR3 totals 16 residues. J was trimmed by 11 bases and V by 3 bases; bases with no gene match: 8.

The V and J genes are TRBV4-1 and TRBJ2-7, with 7 bases fitting TRBD1. The germline V gene has CDR1 MGHRA and CDR2 YSYEKL. The CDR3 is 14 residues long. J gave up 3 bases and V 3 bases, and 5 bases lay outside the gene matches. The CDR3 region has the DNA TGCGCCAGCAGCCATACAGGGGATAACTACGAGCAGTACTTC. This translates into CASSHTGDNYEQYF.

This clone has a handful of counts. The V call is TRBV6-6, the J call TRBJ1-5, with D perhaps TRBD1 (5 bases). There are 13 residues in the CDR3. Trimming removed 6 bases at V and 6 bases at J, with 12 bases between. Germline V gives CDR1 MNHNY, CDR2 SVGAGI (reference sequence). CDR3 region: CASRKGEVQPQHF. CDR3 DNA sequence: TGTGCCAGCAGAAAAGGGGAGGTTCAGCCCCAGCATTTT.

The chain employs TRBV5-5 and TRBJ1-4, with TRBD1 matching 7 bases. Trimming took 4 bases from V and 3 from J; bases not matched to a gene: 9. The CDR3 is 16 residues long. The germline V gene encodes CDR1 SGHKS and CDR2 YYEKEE (reference sequence). The CDR3, as DNA: TGTGCCAGCAGCCCAACAGGGGTTCTTGCTAATGAAAAACTGTTTTTT. The encoded protein is CASSPTGVLANEKLFF.

Comment on this clone: One junction end does not reproduce the germline sequence, and a read error may be involved. This chain links TRBV13 with TRBJ1-6; the match to TRBD1 covers 7 bases. The CDR3 runs 17 residues. Germline V gives CDR1 PRHDT, CDR2 FYEKMQ (reference sequence). The CDR3 DNA reads as TGTGCCAGCAACTTAGCCAGGACAGAGGGGGCCCATTCACCCCTCCACTTT. Protein sequence: CASNLARTEGAHSPLHF.

This clone was recorded a few times. Written as DNA, the CDR3 is TGTGCCAGCACCGCCGCCGGGACAGCCCAAGAGACCCAGTACTTC. Its protein is CASTAAGTAQETQYF. V usage is TRBV27 and J usage is TRBJ2-5, with 7 bases that match TRBD1. Unmatched junction bases numbered 9, after V lost 7 bases and J lost 1 base. CDR3 length equals 15 residues. Germline lookup yields CDR1 MNHEY and CDR2 SMNVEV (reference sequence).

The chain is built from TRBV6-1 and TRBJ2-7; 7 nucleotides agree with TRBD2. Trimming took 7 bases from V and 3 from J; bases not matched to a gene: 6. Germline CDR1 MNHNS, CDR2 SASEGT. The CDR3 has 13 amino acids. The CDR3 spells CASIRRESYEQYF. CDR3 nucleotide sequence: TGTGCCAGCATTAGGCGGGAGAGCTACGAGCAGTACTTC.